This T cell receptor beta chain was profiled in a study of T cells after yellow fever vaccination. Broader study findings: Repertoires obtained by FACS sorting could include abundant clonotypes that entered as contaminants from the bulk population. Subsequent to the booster, the majority of primary-vaccination clones reappeared (around 96% CD4, around 85% CD8).

This CDR3 is built from 20 residues. Germline V gene lookup returns CDR1 ENHRY and CDR2 SYGVKD. V lost 8 bases to trimming and J lost 2 bases; unmatched junction nucleotides: 21. This clonotype was seen ten or more times. Its antigen remains unknown. UMIs were added to TCR cDNA along with a universal primer site when it was made by 5'RACE template switching. A single record per CDR3 protein comes from TCRdb applying MiXCR to the 5' RACE reads. Of about 300,000 distinct CDR3 sequences in the sample, 8.7% were seen once. The input for sequencing was CD4+ T cells sorted from PBMCs, taken 5 days after the yellow fever booster vaccination. This chain joins TRBV10-3 and TRBJ2-3, with 11 bases matching TRBD1. The source is a man aged 18 to 30 who received the YFV17D yellow fever vaccine. CDR3 amino acids: CAIPTRVRDRGAFITDTQYF. CDR3 coding DNA: TGTGCCATCCCTACAAGAGTCCGGGACAGGGGGGCCTTCATCACAGATACGCAGTATTTT.